Listed below are T cell receptor beta chains from one sample, sequenced in a study of vaccination effects on CD4 cells after COVID-19. Sequenced by immunoSEQ multiplex PCR; TCRdb stores in-frame clones only, minus some. The table includes around 37,000 clones, around 73% detected once. These receptors have no identified antigens. Sequencing used CD4+ T cells from PBMCs cultured with a peptide pool, obtained before COVID-19 vaccination. All receptors derive from a human donor who had a prior SARS-CoV-2 infection. The CDR3 runs from the conserved cysteine through the conserved F or W. D genes are given only for firm matches. Clone size is stated in some rows and not others, as once, few, many or a class when expanded.

cdr3_nt: TGTGCCAGCAGCCACGGGGAGAGCTCCTACAATGAGCAGTTCTTC
cdr3_aa: CASSHGESSYNEQFF
v_call: TRBV5-8
clone_size: large
d_call: -
j_call: TRBJ2-1

cdr3_nt: TGTGCCAGCAGTTCCCTGACTAGACCTCCCACAGATACGCAGTATTTT
cdr3_aa: CASSSLTRPPTDTQYF
v_call: TRBV6-5
clone_size: -
d_call: -
j_call: TRBJ2-3

cdr3_nt: TGTGCCAGCAGCTCTCGGACACCTACCCTCATGAACACTGAAGCTTTCTTT
cdr3_aa: CASSSRTPTLMNTEAFF
v_call: TRBV21-1
clone_size: -
d_call: -
j_call: TRBJ1-1

cdr3_nt: TGTGCCAGTAGTATCCAACAGGTGGGCACAGATACGCAGTATTTT
cdr3_aa: CASSIQQVGTDTQYF
v_call: TRBV19
clone_size: once
d_call: -
j_call: TRBJ2-3

cdr3_nt: TGTGCCAGCAGGGGGACTAGCGGGAGACATGAGCAGTTCTTC
cdr3_aa: CASRGTSGRHEQFF
v_call: TRBV7-8
clone_size: -
d_call: TRBD2
j_call: TRBJ2-1

cdr3_nt: TGTGCCAGCAGTGCGGCCCCGACTGGACACCCCTATGGCTACACCTTC
cdr3_aa: CASSAAPTGHPYGYTF
v_call: TRBV6-4
clone_size: -
d_call: -
j_call: TRBJ1-2

cdr3_nt: TGTGCCAGCAGCTTGGTGGCAGATCACCGGGAGCTGTTTTTT
cdr3_aa: CASSLVADHRELFF
v_call: TRBV5-4
clone_size: few
d_call: -
j_call: TRBJ2-2

cdr3_nt: TGTGCCAGCAGTTTATATGGGCCGAACACTGAAGCTTTCTTT
cdr3_aa: CASSLYGPNTEAFF
v_call: TRBV27
clone_size: -
d_call: -
j_call: TRBJ1-1

cdr3_nt: TGTGCCAGCAGCCCTCTGCTGGCTCAGACTGGGAGAGAGACCCAGTACTTC
cdr3_aa: CASSPLLAQTGRETQYF
v_call: TRBV4-2
clone_size: -
d_call: -
j_call: TRBJ2-5

cdr3_nt: TGTGCCAGCAGCCGAACAGGGTACGAGCAGTACTTC
cdr3_aa: CASSRTGYEQYF
v_call: TRBV4-2
clone_size: -
d_call: -
j_call: TRBJ2-7

cdr3_nt: TGTGCCAGCAGTTTAGGTCCGACAGGGGCGGGCACTGAAGCTTTCTTT
cdr3_aa: CASSLGPTGAGTEAFF
v_call: TRBV11-2
clone_size: -
d_call: TRBD1
j_call: TRBJ1-1

cdr3_nt: TGTGCCAGCAGCCAAGATCTGTACGGGGAGCTGTTTTTT
cdr3_aa: CASSQDLYGELFF
v_call: TRBV3-1/TRBV3-2
clone_size: -
d_call: -
j_call: TRBJ2-2